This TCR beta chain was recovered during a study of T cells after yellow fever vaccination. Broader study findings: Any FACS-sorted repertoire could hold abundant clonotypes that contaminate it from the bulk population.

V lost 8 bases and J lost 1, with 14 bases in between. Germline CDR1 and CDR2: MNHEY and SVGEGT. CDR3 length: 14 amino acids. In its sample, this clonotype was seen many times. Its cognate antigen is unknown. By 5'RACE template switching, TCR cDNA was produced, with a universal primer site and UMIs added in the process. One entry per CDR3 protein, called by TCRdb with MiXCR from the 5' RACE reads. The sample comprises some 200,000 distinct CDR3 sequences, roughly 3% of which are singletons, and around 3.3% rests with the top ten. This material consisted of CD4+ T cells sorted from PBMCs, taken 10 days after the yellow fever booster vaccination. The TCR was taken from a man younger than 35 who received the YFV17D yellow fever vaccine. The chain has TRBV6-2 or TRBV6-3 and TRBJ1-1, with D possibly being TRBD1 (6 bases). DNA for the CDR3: TGTGCCAGCGCCACGTTCAGGGGGAACACTGAAGCTTTCTTT. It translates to CASATFRGNTEAFF.